The 3 T cell receptor beta chains listed next were all sequenced from one sample in a study of blood T cell dynamics during melanoma immunotherapy. Assay used: immunoSEQ multiplex PCR; TCRdb lists only in-frame clones, some missing. The data hold about 17,000 clones, with 65% to 90% observed a single time. The time point here: pre-treatment baseline. Material: blood, obtained from a patient treated with checkpoint blockade. The receptors stem from a human donor with melanoma.

The V gene is TRBV19, the J gene TRBJ2-2; D unresolved. The CDR3 runs to 12 residues. Germline V CDR1 and CDR2: LNHDA, SQIVND (reference sequence). Trimming cost V 3 bases and J 9 bases, with 8 bases left between them. The CDR3 loop reads CASSIATRELFF. The CDR3 coding sequence is TGTGCCAGTAGTATTGCGACCCGGGAGCTGTTTTTT.

V and J are TRBV11-3 and TRBJ2-7; 10 bases line up with TRBD2. Germline V lookup: CDR1 SGHNT, CDR2 YENEEA. V lost 5 bases and J lost 2; bases outside the gene matches: 9. CDR3 length equals 16 residues. The CDR3 nucleotides are TGTGCCAGCAGCAACCCTGGGACTAGCGCGCCCTACGAGCAGTACTTC. It is translated as CASSNPGTSAPYEQYF.

This chain links TRBV28 with TRBJ2-4; possible D gene TRBD1, 5 bases. Germline CDR1 is MDHEN and CDR2 is SYDVKM. Trimming removed 1 base from V and 13 bases from J, with 20 bases in between. This CDR3 is built from 15 residues. The CDR3 coding sequence is TGTGCCAGCAGTTTATCGGGTGGGGAAGCTCCAGGGCAGTACTTC. As protein: CASSLSGGEAPGQYF.